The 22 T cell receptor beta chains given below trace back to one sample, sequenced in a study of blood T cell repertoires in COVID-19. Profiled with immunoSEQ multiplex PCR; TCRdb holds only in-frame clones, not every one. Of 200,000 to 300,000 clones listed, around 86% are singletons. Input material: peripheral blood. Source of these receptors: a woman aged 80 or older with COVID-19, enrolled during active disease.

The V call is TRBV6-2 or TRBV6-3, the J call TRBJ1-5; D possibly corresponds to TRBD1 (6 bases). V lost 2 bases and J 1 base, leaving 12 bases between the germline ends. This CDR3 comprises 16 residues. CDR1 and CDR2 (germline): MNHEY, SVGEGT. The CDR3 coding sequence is TGTGCCAGCAGTTACGCTCGGGACACCAGCAATCAGCCCCAGCATTTT. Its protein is CASSYARDTSNQPQHF.

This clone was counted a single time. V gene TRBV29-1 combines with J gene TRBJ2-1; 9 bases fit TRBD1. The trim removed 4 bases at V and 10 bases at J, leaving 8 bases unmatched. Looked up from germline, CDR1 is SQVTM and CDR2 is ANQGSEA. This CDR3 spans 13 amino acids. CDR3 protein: CSVALDRGREQFF. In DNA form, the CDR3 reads TGCAGCGTTGCGCTGGACAGGGGTAGGGAGCAGTTCTTC.

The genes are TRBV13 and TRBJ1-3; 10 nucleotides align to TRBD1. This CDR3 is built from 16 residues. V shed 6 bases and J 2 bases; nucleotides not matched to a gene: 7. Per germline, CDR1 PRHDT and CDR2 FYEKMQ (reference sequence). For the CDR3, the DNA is TGTGCCAGCAGGGCGAGGGACAGGGGCGCTGGAAACACCATATATTTT. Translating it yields CASRARDRGAGNTIYF.

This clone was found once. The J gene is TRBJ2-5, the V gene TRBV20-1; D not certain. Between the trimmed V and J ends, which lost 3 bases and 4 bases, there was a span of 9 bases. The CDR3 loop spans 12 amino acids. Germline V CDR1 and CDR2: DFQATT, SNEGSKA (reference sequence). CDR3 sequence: CSASGGAETQYF. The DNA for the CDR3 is TGCAGTGCTAGTGGCGGAGCAGAGACCCAGTACTTC.

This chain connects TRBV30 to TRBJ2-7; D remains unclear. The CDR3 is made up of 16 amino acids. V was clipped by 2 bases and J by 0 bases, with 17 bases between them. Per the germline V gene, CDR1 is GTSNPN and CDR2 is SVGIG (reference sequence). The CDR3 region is CAWSTLPEYGSYEQYV. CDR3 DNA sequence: TGTGCCTGGAGTACCCTCCCTGAGTACGGCTCCTACGAGCAGTACGTC.

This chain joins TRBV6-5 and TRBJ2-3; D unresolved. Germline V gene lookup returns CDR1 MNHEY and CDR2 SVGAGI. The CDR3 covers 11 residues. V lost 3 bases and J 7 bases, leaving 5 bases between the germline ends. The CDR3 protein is CASSYSHTQYF. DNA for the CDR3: TGTGCCAGCAGTTATAGTCATACGCAGTATTTT.

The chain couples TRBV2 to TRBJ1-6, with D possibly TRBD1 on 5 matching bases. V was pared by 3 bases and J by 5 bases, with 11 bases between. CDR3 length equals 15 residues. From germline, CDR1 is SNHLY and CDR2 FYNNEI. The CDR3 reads CASSEGQTDNSPLHF. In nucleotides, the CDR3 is TGTGCCAGCAGTGAGGGGCAGACAGATAATTCACCCCTCCACTTT.

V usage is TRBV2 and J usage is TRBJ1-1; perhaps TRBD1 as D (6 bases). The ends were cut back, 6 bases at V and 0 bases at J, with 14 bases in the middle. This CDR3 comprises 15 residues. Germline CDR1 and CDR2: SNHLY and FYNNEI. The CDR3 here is CASSPTGYMNTEAFF. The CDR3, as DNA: TGTGCCAGCAGCCCGACAGGATATATGAACACTGAAGCTTTCTTT. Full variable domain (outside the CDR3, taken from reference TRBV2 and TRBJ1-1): EPEVTQTPSHQVTQMGQEVILRCVPISNHLYFYWYRQILGQKVEFLVSFYNNEISEKSEIFDDQFSVERPDGSNFTLKIRSTKLEDSAMYFCASSPTGYMNTEAFFGQGTRLTVV.

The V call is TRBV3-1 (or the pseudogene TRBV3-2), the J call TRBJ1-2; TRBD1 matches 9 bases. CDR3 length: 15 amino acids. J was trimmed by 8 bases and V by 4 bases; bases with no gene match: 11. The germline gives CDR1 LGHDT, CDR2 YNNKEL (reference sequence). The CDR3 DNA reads TGTGCCAGCAGCCCGGGACAGGGAACAAAGGGCGGCTACACCTTC. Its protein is CASSPGQGTKGGYTF.

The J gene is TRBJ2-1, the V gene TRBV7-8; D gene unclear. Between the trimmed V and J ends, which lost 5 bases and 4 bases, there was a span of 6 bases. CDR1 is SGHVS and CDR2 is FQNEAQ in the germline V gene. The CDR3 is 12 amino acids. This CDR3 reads CASSPRYNEQFF. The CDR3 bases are TGTGCCAGCAGCCCGCGGTACAATGAGCAGTTCTTC.

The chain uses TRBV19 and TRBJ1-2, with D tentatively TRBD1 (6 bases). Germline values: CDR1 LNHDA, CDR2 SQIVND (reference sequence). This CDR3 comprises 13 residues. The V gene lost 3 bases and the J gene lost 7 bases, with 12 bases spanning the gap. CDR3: CASSIKTGAGYTF. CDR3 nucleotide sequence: TGTGCCAGTAGTATTAAGACAGGCGCTGGCTACACCTTC.

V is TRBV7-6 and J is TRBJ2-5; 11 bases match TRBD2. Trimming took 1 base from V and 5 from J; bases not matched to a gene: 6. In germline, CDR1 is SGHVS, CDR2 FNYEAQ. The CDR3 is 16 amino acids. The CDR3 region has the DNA TGTGCCAGCAGCTTAGGCGCTAGCGGGGGGCCGGAGACCCAGTACTTC. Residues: CASSLGASGGPETQYF. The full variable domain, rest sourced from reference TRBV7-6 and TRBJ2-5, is GAGVSQSPRYKVTKRGQDVALRCDPISGHVSLYWYRQALGQGPEFLTYFNYEAQQDKSGLPNDRFSAERPEGSISTLTIQRTEQRDSAMYRCASSLGASGGPETQYFGPGTRLLVL.

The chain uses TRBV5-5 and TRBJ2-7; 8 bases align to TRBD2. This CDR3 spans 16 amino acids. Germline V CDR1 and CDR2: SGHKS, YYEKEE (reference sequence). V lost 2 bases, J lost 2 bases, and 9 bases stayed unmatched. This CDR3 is CASSLGGGPVPYEQYF. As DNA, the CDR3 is TGTGCCAGCAGCTTAGGCGGGGGGCCGGTGCCCTACGAGCAGTACTTC.

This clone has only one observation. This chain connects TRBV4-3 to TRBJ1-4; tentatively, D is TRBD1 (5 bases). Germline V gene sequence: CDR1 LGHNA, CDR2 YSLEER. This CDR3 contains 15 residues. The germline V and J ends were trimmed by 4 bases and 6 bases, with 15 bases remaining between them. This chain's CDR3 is CASSPSGGFDEKLFF. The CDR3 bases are TGCGCCAGCAGCCCTTCTGGGGGGTTCGATGAAAAACTGTTTTTT.

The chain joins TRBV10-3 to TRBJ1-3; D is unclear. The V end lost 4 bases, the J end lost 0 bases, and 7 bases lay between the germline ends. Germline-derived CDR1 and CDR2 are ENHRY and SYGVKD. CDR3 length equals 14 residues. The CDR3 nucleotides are TGTGCCATCAGTGGGGCGTACTCTGGAAACACCATATATTTT. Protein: CAISGAYSGNTIYF.

This chain's CDR3 is CAWRDRKGDGYTF. The CDR3 bases are TGTGCCTGGCGGGACAGGAAGGGGGATGGCTACACCTTC. The chain uses TRBV30 and TRBJ1-2, with TRBD1 identical over 8 bases. Germline trimming cut 5 bases from V and 6 bases from J; bases unmatched to any gene: 8. CDR3 size: 13 residues. CDR1 and CDR2 (germline): GTSNPN, SVGIG (reference sequence).

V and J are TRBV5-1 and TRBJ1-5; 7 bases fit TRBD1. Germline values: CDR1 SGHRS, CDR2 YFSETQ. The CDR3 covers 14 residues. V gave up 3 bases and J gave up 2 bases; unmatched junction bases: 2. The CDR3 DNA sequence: TGCGCCAGCAGCTCCGGGACAGGCAATCAGCCCCAGCATTTT. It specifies CASSSGTGNQPQHF.

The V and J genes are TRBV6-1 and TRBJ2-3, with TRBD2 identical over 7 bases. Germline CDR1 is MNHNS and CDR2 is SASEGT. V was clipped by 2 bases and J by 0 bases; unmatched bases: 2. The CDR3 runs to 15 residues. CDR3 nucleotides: TGTGCCAGCAGTGAAATCGGGGGGAGCACAGATACGCAGTATTTT. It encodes CASSEIGGSTDTQYF.

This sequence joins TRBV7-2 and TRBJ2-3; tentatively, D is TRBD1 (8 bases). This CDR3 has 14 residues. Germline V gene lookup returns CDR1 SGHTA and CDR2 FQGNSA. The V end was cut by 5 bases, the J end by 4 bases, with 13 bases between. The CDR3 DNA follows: TGTGCCAGCAGCAACAGGGGGAGGGCAGATACGCAGTATTTT. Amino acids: CASSNRGRADTQYF.

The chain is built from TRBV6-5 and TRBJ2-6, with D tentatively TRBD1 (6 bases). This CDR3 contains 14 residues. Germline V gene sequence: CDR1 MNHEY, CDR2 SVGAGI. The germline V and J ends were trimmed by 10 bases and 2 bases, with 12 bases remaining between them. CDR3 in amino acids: CAILSGAGANVLTF. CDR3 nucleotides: TGTGCCATCCTATCAGGGGCTGGGGCCAACGTCCTGACTTTC.

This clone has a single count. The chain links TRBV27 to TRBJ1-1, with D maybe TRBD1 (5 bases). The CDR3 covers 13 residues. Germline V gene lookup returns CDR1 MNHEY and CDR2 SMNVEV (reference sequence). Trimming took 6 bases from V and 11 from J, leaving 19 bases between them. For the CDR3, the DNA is TGTGCCAGCAGGGGTAGACAGTTGGGGAGGGCTTTCTTT. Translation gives CASRGRQLGRAFF.

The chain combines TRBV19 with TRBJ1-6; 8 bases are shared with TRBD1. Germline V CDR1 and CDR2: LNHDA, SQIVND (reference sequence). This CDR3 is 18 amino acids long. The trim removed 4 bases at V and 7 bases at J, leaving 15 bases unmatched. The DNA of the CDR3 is TGTGCCAGTAGTACCACCCCCCCTGGACAGGGACGGAATTCACCCCTCCACTTT. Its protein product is CASSTTPPGQGRNSPLHF.